This record covers a single T cell receptor (beta chain). This record comes from a study of blood T cell repertoires in COVID-19. On the study more broadly: From the United States, Italy and Spain came samples of acute and convalescent COVID-19. PBMCs, B-cell-depleted T cells, or T cells were the source of the cDNA or gDNA that made up the material.

CDR3 length: 15 residues. Germline V gives CDR1 MNHEY, CDR2 SVGAGI. V dropped 6 bases and J dropped 0; count of bases not matched to a gene: 2. Original processing notes: How many nucleated cells were present was estimated from reference gene primer amplification. Sequencing used immunoSEQ multiplex PCR; TCRdb keeps in-frame clones, though not all of them. V, J and clone size were drawn from that table, and D and trimming were deduced from the DNA. This sample carries more than 300,000 clones, 85% to 90% of them seen once, and the ten largest clones take more than 9%. J is TRBJ2-3 and V is TRBV6-5, with TRBD2 matching 11 bases. Source material: PBMCs or T cells enriched from blood (not recorded which). The source of this sequence is a woman aged 18-29 years who had recovered from COVID-19. The CDR3 nucleotides read TGTGCCAGCAGAGCTAGCGGGAGGAGCACAGATACGCAGTATTTT. Its protein product is CASRASGRSTDTQYF.